This T cell receptor (beta chain) was sequenced during a study of T cell responses to AZD1222 COVID-19 vaccine. General study findings and limits: Two AZD1222 administrations were followed by greater Spike-specific TCR breadth and depth. With dominance at 160-218 and 743-854, vaccine-associated CD4 TCRs spanned spike. Donor demographics were predominantly white British with a female majority; clonal diversity may be underestimated. Repertoire sampling was restricted to post-peak T cell response timepoints.

Produced via immunoSEQ multiplex PCR; TCRdb's table is partial and in-frame only. The sample lists about 110,000 clones; 85% to 95% were seen once. Deletions cut 6 bases from V and 8 bases from J, with 16 bases between. The germline V gene encodes CDR1 MDHEN and CDR2 SYDVKM. The CDR3 extends over 13 amino acids. In this sample, this clone turned up once. Its antigen is unidentified. The sequence was collected from an adult in good health. The chain couples TRBV28 to TRBJ1-2; D is undetermined. The sequencing here drew on peripheral blood, taken on day 0 of AZD1222 vaccination. CDR3 in DNA: TGTGCCAGCAGCCCGGGGTCATCGAGAGGCTACACCTTC. Protein product: CASSPGSSRGYTF.